This T cell receptor (beta chain) is drawn from a study of T-cell memory formation after mild COVID-19. Study-level information: TCR clusters were mostly donor specific.

Findings of the study overall: Clones that got smaller from day 15 to 85 had even CD4/CD8, while clones growing later tipped toward CD4+.

TCRdb reprocessed the 5' RACE reads with MiXCR, giving one entry per CDR3 protein. The table records over 400,000 distinct CDR3 sequences, around 22% of them present only once. Trimming left V 11 bases short and J 3 bases short, with 8 bases between. This CDR3 is built from 10 residues. Germline V lookup: CDR1 SGHTA, CDR2 FQGNSA. In its sample, this clonotype was seen many times. The antigen is not known. The chain recombines TRBV7-2 with TRBJ2-7, with D perhaps TRBD2 (5 bases). The source material was PBMCs or a T cell subset sorted from them (not recorded which). This TCR came from an adult woman who had mild COVID-19 (a few samples of this study predate the infection). Cell type and time point are not known. This CDR3 reads CAEGSYEQYF. The CDR3 DNA is TGTGCCGAGGGAAGCTACGAGCAGTACTTC.